These T cell receptor beta chains were read from a single sample in a study of cytomegalovirus exposure and HLA in healthy donors. Profiling relied on immunoSEQ multiplex PCR, and the TCRdb table lists in-frame clones only, not all of them. Of approximately 160,000 clones in the sample, 75% to 90% were seen once. The sequencing sample was made of PBMCs. These receptors all stem from a woman aged 18-30 years in good health and CMV-seronegative. The conserved cysteine and the conserved F or W are not part of the CDR3 here. Fields, in order: J gene, V gene, CDR3 protein.

j_gene: TRBJ1-2; v_gene: TRBV29-1; CDR3aa: SVGPGLYGYT
j_gene: TRBJ1-1; v_gene: TRBV5-4; CDR3aa: ASSRDRVSQNTEAF
j_gene: NA; v_gene: TRBV2; CDR3aa: ASRQDSYEQY
j_gene: TRBJ1-2; v_gene: TRBV5-1; CDR3aa: ASSLAPGTDYGYT
j_gene: TRBJ2-1; v_gene: TRBV30; CDR3aa: ACAGLAGKLNEQF
j_gene: TRBJ2-1; v_gene: TRBV10-1; CDR3aa: ASGQDGYNEQF
j_gene: TRBJ1-2; v_gene: TRBV19; CDR3aa: ASSILQGPANYGYT
j_gene: TRBJ2-7; v_gene: TRBV19; CDR3aa: ASSPGTGETSYEQY
j_gene: TRBJ2-1; v_gene: TRBV5-1; CDR3aa: ASSLPRTGDYNEQF
j_gene: TRBJ1-2; v_gene: TRBV6-1; CDR3aa: ASSLDRAANYGYT
j_gene: TRBJ2-7; v_gene: TRBV5-1; CDR3aa: ASRMGAGTYEQY
j_gene: TRBJ1-1; v_gene: TRBV4-2; CDR3aa: ASSQGQGDGEAF
j_gene: TRBJ2-5; v_gene: TRBV7-8; CDR3aa: ASSLPYPGTGDRETQY
j_gene: TRBJ2-7; v_gene: TRBV30; CDR3aa: AWSPTGSGSYEQY
j_gene: TRBJ1-5; v_gene: TRBV4-2; CDR3aa: ASSQRSGQPQH
j_gene: TRBJ2-5; v_gene: TRBV6-5; CDR3aa: ASSRRQGGMETQY
j_gene: TRBJ2-5; v_gene: TRBV27; CDR3aa: ASSLSQRGTQY
j_gene: TRBJ2-7; v_gene: TRBV10-3; CDR3aa: AISESGGPTYEQY
j_gene: TRBJ2-7; v_gene: TRBV29-1; CDR3aa: SANGLAGNYEQY
j_gene: TRBJ1-3; v_gene: TRBV5-1; CDR3aa: ASSPDSSGNTIY
j_gene: TRBJ1-5; v_gene: TRBV2; CDR3aa: ASSTDRGINQPQH
j_gene: TRBJ1-4; v_gene: TRBV19; CDR3aa: ATSMGGAKLF
j_gene: TRBJ1-2; v_gene: TRBV2; CDR3aa: ASRPSGRYGYT
j_gene: TRBJ2-1; v_gene: TRBV2; CDR3aa: ASSEGRAAGEYNEQF
j_gene: TRBJ2-2; v_gene: TRBV18; CDR3aa: ASSPLGTGELF
j_gene: TRBJ2-5; v_gene: TRBV30; CDR3aa: AWRKTGAAGTQY
j_gene: TRBJ2-3; v_gene: TRBV5-1; CDR3aa: ASSLRLAGGLDTQY
j_gene: NA; v_gene: TRBV5-4; CDR3aa: ASSRVSGSSYEQY
j_gene: TRBJ1-1; v_gene: TRBV10-2; CDR3aa: ASNVARLSNTEAF
j_gene: TRBJ1-5; v_gene: TRBV28; CDR3aa: ASSLRTGGWQPQH
j_gene: TRBJ1-2; v_gene: TRBV5-6; CDR3aa: ASSSGLGAQGYT
j_gene: TRBJ2-7; v_gene: TRBV6-1; CDR3aa: ASSEGPGGYEQY
j_gene: TRBJ2-4; v_gene: TRBV15; CDR3aa: ATGLYGLAGALAKNIQY
j_gene: TRBJ1-1; v_gene: TRBV29-1; CDR3aa: SGRQEMKAF
j_gene: TRBJ2-3; v_gene: TRBV9; CDR3aa: ASSVWAGDTDTQY
j_gene: TRBJ1-3; v_gene: TRBV7-9; CDR3aa: ASSSWDRVKVVGNTIY
j_gene: TRBJ2-7; v_gene: TRBV4-2; CDR3aa: ASSQGWTSGRAEDEQY
j_gene: TRBJ2-2; v_gene: TRBV2; CDR3aa: ASSDQRTGGLF
j_gene: TRBJ1-5; v_gene: TRBV2; CDR3aa: ASSGTNSNQPQH
j_gene: TRBJ2-3; v_gene: TRBV11-2; CDR3aa: ASSSAKWAGTDTQY
j_gene: TRBJ1-2; v_gene: TRBV4-1; CDR3aa: ASSQKMDSKDYGYT
j_gene: TRBJ2-7; v_gene: TRBV13; CDR3aa: ASSVRDGNYEQY
j_gene: TRBJ1-2; v_gene: TRBV7-9; CDR3aa: ASRRDGYT
j_gene: TRBJ2-5; v_gene: TRBV7-2; CDR3aa: ASSPETGSETQY
j_gene: TRBJ2-2; v_gene: TRBV6-5; CDR3aa: ASSYSSNPGELF
j_gene: TRBJ2-5; v_gene: TRBV5-1; CDR3aa: ASSLTSPQETQY
j_gene: TRBJ2-4; v_gene: TRBV27; CDR3aa: ASSRLRQGDIQY
j_gene: TRBJ1-2; v_gene: TRBV7-3; CDR3aa: ASSLKQGAIGGYT
j_gene: TRBJ1-1; v_gene: TRBV6-5; CDR3aa: ASSYVPGGWAEAF
j_gene: TRBJ2-7; v_gene: TRBV6-5; CDR3aa: ASSPDRGPQQY
j_gene: TRBJ2-5; v_gene: TRBV5-6; CDR3aa: ASNIRRGSATLQETQY
j_gene: TRBJ2-7; v_gene: TRBV11-2; CDR3aa: ASSLGAGLSYEQY